This is a list of T cell receptor beta chains from one sample in a study of beta chain features in type 1 diabetes. The method was immunoSEQ multiplex PCR; TCRdb's version includes in-frame clones alone and lacks a portion of them. The sample lists about 620,000 clones, around 15% occurring once. The sample comprised naive CD4+ T cells from blood. The receptors here all came from a young man in good health. Each CDR3 is given with its conserved first and last residue. The size field is filled for only some rows; it gives once, few, many or a size class.

J: TRBJ2-4
V: TRBV11-2
size: few
CDR3: CASSSVTLAKNIQYF

J: TRBJ1-2
V: TRBV28
size: .
CDR3: CASSNRTAPYGYTF

J: TRBJ2-1
V: TRBV28
size: .
CDR3: CASSSLARSSYNEQFF

J: TRBJ2-5
V: TRBV5-1
size: few
CDR3: CASSLAGVTRETQYF

J: TRBJ1-2
V: TRBV5-1
size: .
CDR3: CASSQNIHHAEGYTF

J: TRBJ1-6
V: TRBV7-2
size: few
CDR3: CASSPPGSPPLHF

J: TRBJ2-3
V: TRBV18
size: .
CDR3: CASAVGPVSDTQYF

J: TRBJ1-1
V: TRBV2
size: .
CDR3: CASSGQGYTEAFF

J: TRBJ2-1
V: TRBV5-4
size: .
CDR3: CASSLALADNEQFF

J: TRBJ2-7
V: TRBV9
size: few
CDR3: CASSASGLSHEQYF

J: TRBJ2-5
V: TRBV9
size: few
CDR3: CASSVAHSGGQETQYF

J: TRBJ1-5
V: TRBV19
size: .
CDR3: CASSLGQGAQPQHF

J: TRBJ2-1
V: TRBV7-2
size: few
CDR3: CASSPRTSGGTYNEQFF

J: TRBJ1-1
V: TRBV29-1
size: .
CDR3: CSVGGVMNTEAFF

J: TRBJ2-7
V: TRBV30
size: few
CDR3: CAWSVNVGGYEQYF

J: TRBJ2-3
V: TRBV6-5
size: few
CDR3: CASGRGGGTDTQYF

J: TRBJ2-3
V: TRBV7-9
size: few
CDR3: CASSSQARTDTQYF

J: TRBJ2-1
V: TRBV7-3
size: few
CDR3: CASSLRGTSGSRNEQFF

J: TRBJ2-1
V: TRBV2
size: few
CDR3: CASSLTGGYNEQFF

J: TRBJ2-5
V: TRBV7-8
size: few
CDR3: CASSSRGTSGRLETQYF

J: TRBJ2-1
V: TRBV19
size: .
CDR3: CASSMGLAGILGVYNEQFF

J: TRBJ2-1
V: TRBV6-4
size: few
CDR3: CASSDSGSSSEQFF

J: TRBJ2-7
V: TRBV7-2
size: .
CDR3: CASSGAVSYEQYF

J: TRBJ1-2
V: TRBV23-1
size: few
CDR3: CASSQEGSGGFSYTF

J: TRBJ2-3
V: TRBV9
size: few
CDR3: CASSVESQNRATDTQYF

J: TRBJ1-2
V: TRBV5-4
size: .
CDR3: CASSLGAYGYTF

J: TRBJ2-1
V: TRBV4-1
size: .
CDR3: CASSQAEGGNEQFF

J: TRBJ1-1
V: TRBV6-1
size: .
CDR3: CASREGIGMNTEAFF

J: TRBJ2-3
V: TRBV19
size: .
CDR3: CASKNVRDWESDTQYF

J: TRBJ2-3
V: TRBV7-9
size: few
CDR3: CASSFRRGSGRTDTQYF

J: TRBJ2-7
V: TRBV15
size: .
CDR3: CATSRGGETLYEQYF

J: TRBJ2-2
V: TRBV7-2
size: .
CDR3: CASSLAGTLNTGELFF

J: TRBJ2-6
V: TRBV6-5
size: few
CDR3: CASSYSRSSGANVLTF

J: TRBJ2-5
V: TRBV7-9
size: few
CDR3: CASSLGQTGETQYF

J: TRBJ2-4
V: TRBV5-1
size: few
CDR3: CASSPDRRIQYF

J: TRBJ2-5
V: TRBV7-2
size: .
CDR3: CASSAGTSGRGAQYF

J: TRBJ1-6
V: TRBV6-5
size: few
CDR3: CASRVTGGDSPLHF

J: TRBJ1-2
V: TRBV2
size: .
CDR3: CAGSLPDGICTF

J: TRBJ1-1
V: TRBV28
size: .
CDR3: CASSPTGTGTSNTEAFF

J: TRBJ2-7
V: TRBV28
size: few
CDR3: CASSLRLAEWGTYEQYF